This T cell receptor (beta chain) was captured by sequencing in a study of blood T cell repertoires in COVID-19. Looking at the study overall: The study drew acute and convalescent COVID-19 samples from the United States, Italy and Spain. From T cells, B-cell-depleted T cells, or PBMCs came the material, which was cDNA or gDNA.

Sequencing used immunoSEQ multiplex PCR; TCRdb keeps in-frame clones, though not all of them. The data show over 200,000 clones, over 80% seen once. This CDR3 spans 14 amino acids. The germline V gene has CDR1 SGHRS and CDR2 YFSETQ. The ends lost 2 bases at V and 3 bases at J; junction bases unmatched: 4. Those enrolled in Seattle joined during active infection and were followed longitudinally afterward. The rearrangement uses TRBV5-1 and TRBJ2-5; 7 nucleotides align to TRBD1. This TCR came from a man in his thirties or forties with COVID-19, enrolled during active disease. The specimen sequenced was peripheral blood. The CDR3 loop reads CASSLADRKETQYF. The CDR3 coding sequence is TGCGCCAGCAGCTTAGCGGACAGGAAAGAGACCCAGTACTTC.